Presented here are 2 T cell receptor beta chains from one specimen sequenced in a study of OX40 agonist ivuxolimab in advanced cancers. Measured with immunoSEQ multiplex PCR; TCRdb has only the in-frame clones, and not every one. The table has 5,500 to 7,000 clones, 65% to 70% seen once; the top ten hold 36%. The sample was CD4+ or CD8+ T cells sorted from blood, taken in a trial of the OX40 agonist ivuxolimab. These TCRs come from an adult with an advanced solid tumor such as melanoma, head and neck, liver or kidney cancer.

This chain links TRBV14 with TRBJ2-7, with D uncertain. V was shortened by 0 bases and J by 1 base, with 13 bases between the two germline ends. Germline V CDR1 and CDR2: SGHDN, FVKESK. This CDR3 contains 16 residues. CDR3: CASSQESGLGSYEQYF. CDR3 DNA: TGTGCCAGCAGCCAAGAAAGTGGTTTAGGGTCCTACGAGCAGTACTTC.

The chain recombines TRBV7-2 with TRBJ2-1; 9 bases match TRBD2. The CDR3 sequence is 16 residues long. Germline values: CDR1 SGHTA, CDR2 FQGNSA. V gave up 5 bases and J gave up 4 bases; unmatched junction bases: 9. The DNA of the CDR3 is TGTGCCAGCAGCCCCCTGGCGGGAGGGAGGTACAATGAGCAGTTCTTC. This gives the protein CASSPLAGGRYNEQFF.